The subject of this entry is one T cell receptor (beta chain). Its antigen remains unidentified. The PCR employed 60 Vbeta primers together with 13 Jbeta primers. The authors' processing: Approximately 11 million of about 88 million unique TCR beta chains were shared, per a later count. Using immunoSEQ multiplex PCR, the repertoire was profiled, and TCRdb retains in-frame clones only, with some absent. V and J calls and clone size are those listed in that table; D and trimming were worked out from the DNA. The sample has approximately 150,000 clones; 75% to 80% are singletons. Germline V CDR1 and CDR2: SGHNT, YYREEE (reference sequence). The CDR3 runs to 16 residues. V was shortened by 5 bases and J by 7 bases, with 25 bases between the two germline ends. This sample stems from a study of cytomegalovirus exposure and HLA in healthy donors. Looking at the study overall: Out of around 360 genotyped donors, approximately 84% belonged to the Caucasian-associated ancestry cluster. Study observations and caveats: Researchers reported that a few CMV-associated chains were confirmed in vitro as CMV antigen-specific. In a later analysis, TCR association rates varied by HLA locus: DRB1 most, HLA-C fewest.

The V gene is TRBV5-4, the J gene TRBJ2-7, with D unclear. The receptor comes from a man aged 40-49 years in good health and CMV-seropositive. Source material: PBMCs. The CDR3 is CASSPQGEYYVGEQYF. The CDR3 bases are TGTGCCAGCAGTCCCCAAGGTGAATACTACGTAGGAGAGCAGTACTTC. Full variable domain (outside the CDR3, taken from reference TRBV5-4 and TRBJ2-7): ETGVTQSPTHLIKTRGQQVTLRCSSQSGHNTVSWYQQALGQGPQFIFQYYREEENGRGNFPPRFSGLQFPNYSSELNVNALELDDSALYLCASSPQGEYYVGEQYFGPGTRLTVT.